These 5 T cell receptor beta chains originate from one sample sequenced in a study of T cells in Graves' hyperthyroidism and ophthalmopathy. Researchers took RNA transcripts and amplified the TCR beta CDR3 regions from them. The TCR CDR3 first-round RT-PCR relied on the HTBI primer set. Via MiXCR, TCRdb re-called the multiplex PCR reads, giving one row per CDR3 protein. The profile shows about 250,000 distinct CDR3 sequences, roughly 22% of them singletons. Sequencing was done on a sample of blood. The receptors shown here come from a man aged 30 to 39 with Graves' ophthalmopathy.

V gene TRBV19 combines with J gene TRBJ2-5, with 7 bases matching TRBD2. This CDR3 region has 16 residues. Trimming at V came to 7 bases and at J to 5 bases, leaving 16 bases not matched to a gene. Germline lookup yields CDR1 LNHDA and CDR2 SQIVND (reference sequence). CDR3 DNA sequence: TGTGCCAGTAACCCCGATGGTCTCGCGGGAGTTGAGACCCAGTACTTC. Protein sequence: CASNPDGLAGVETQYF.

CDR3 bases: TGCAGCGTTGAAACTAGCGGGAACACCGGGGAGCTGTTTTTT. The encoded protein is CSVETSGNTGELFF. The rearrangement uses TRBV29-1 and TRBJ2-2, with 8 bases aligning to TRBD2. Germline V gives CDR1 SQVTM, CDR2 ANQGSEA. This CDR3 has 14 residues. The junction had 0 bases not matched to a gene; V was cut back by 2 bases and J by 1 base.

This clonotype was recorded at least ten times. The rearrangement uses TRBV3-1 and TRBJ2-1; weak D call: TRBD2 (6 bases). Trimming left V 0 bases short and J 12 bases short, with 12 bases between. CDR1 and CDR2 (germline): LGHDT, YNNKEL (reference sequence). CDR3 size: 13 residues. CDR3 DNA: TGTGCCAGCAGCCAAGATTGGGGACTGGGGCAGTTCTTC. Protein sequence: CASSQDWGLGQFF.

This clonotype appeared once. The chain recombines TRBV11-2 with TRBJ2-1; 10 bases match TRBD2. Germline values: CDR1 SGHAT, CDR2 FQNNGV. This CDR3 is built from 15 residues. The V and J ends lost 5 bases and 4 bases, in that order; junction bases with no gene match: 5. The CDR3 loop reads CASSPGLADYNEQFF. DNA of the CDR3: TGTGCCAGCAGCCCAGGACTAGCGGATTACAATGAGCAGTTCTTC.

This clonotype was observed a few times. CDR3 nucleotides: TGCGCCAGCAGCTTGGAAGGTAGGAACACTGAAGCTTTCTTT. Its translation: CASSLEGRNTEAFF. The genes are TRBV5-1 and TRBJ1-1; the D is unclear. V was clipped by 0 bases and J by 1 base, with 7 bases between them. CDR3 size: 14 residues. Germline CDR1 SGHRS, CDR2 YFSETQ.